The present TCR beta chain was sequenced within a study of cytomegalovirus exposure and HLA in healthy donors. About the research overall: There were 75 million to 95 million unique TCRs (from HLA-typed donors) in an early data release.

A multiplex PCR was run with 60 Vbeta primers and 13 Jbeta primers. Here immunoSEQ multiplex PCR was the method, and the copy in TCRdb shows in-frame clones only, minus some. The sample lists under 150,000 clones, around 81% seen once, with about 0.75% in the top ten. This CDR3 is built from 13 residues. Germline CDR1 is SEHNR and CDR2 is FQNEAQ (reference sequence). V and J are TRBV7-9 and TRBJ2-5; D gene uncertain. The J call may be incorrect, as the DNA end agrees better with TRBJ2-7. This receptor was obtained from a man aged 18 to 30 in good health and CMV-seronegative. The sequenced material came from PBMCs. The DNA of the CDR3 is TGTGCCAGCAGCTCACCGCTCCGGTACGAGCAGTACTTC. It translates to CASSSPLRYEQYF.